This T cell receptor beta chain is drawn from a study of shared clonotypes between healthy human individuals. Looked up from germline, CDR1 is PRHDT and CDR2 is FYEKMQ (reference sequence). This CDR3 has 15 amino acids. Trimming pared 4 bases from V and 4 bases from J, leaving 16 bases between. The study's findings and limits: All-four-donor shared clonotypes had higher generation probabilities than non-shared clonotypes did.

A remark on this clone: Its antigen is undetermined.

This was a deep-level run. Using immunoSEQ multiplex PCR, the repertoire was profiled, and TCRdb retains in-frame clones only, with some absent. The sample lists roughly 1,800,000 clones; about 95% were seen once. Terminally differentiated effector memory CD45RA+ cells were left out of the naive CD8 fraction, which was CD45RO-negative and positively selected for CCR7. Sequencing was performed on naive CD8+ T cells sorted from blood. This clonotype was sampled from a man in his late teens or twenties in good health. The V call is TRBV13, the J call TRBJ1-2; D possibly corresponds to TRBD1 (6 bases). In DNA form, the CDR3 reads TGTGCCAGCAGCTACGATACAGGGTTTGCCTATGGCTACACCTTC. Its translation: CASSYDTGFAYGYTF.